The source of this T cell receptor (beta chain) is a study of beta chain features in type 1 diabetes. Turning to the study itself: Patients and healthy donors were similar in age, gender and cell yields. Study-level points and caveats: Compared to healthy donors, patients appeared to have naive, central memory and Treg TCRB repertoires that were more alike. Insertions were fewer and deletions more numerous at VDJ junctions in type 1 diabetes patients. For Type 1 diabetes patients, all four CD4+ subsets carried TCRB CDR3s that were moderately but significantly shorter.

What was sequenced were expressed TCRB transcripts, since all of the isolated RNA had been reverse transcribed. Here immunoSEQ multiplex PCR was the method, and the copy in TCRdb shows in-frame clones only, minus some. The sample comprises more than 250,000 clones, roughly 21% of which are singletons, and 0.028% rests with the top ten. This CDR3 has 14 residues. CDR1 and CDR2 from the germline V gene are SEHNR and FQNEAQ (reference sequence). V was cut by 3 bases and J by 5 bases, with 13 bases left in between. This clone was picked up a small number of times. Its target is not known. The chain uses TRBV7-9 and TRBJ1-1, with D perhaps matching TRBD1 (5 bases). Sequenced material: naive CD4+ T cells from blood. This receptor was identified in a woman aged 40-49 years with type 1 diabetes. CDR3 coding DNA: TGTGCCAGCAGCTTCGCTTTCCAGGGAACTGAAGCTTTCTTT. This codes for CASSFAFQGTEAFF. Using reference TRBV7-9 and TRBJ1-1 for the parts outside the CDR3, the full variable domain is DTGVSQNPRHKITKRGQNVTFRCDPISEHNRLYWYRQTLGQGPEFLTYFQNEAQLEKSRLLSDRFSAERPKGSFSTLEIQRTEQGDSAMYLCASSFAFQGTEAFFGQGTRLTVV.